The 16 T cell receptor beta chains listed next were all sequenced from one sample in a study of T cell responses to AZD1222 COVID-19 vaccine. TCRdb's copy holds only in-frame clones and misses some; the assay was immunoSEQ multiplex PCR. Of some 130,000 clones in the sample, 80% to 90% were seen once. Material: peripheral blood, obtained on day 0 of AZD1222 vaccination. These receptors all stem from an adult in good health.

The chain couples TRBV28 to TRBJ1-1; D is unresolved. This CDR3 has 11 residues. CDR1 is MDHEN and CDR2 is SYDVKM in the germline V gene. V lost 5 bases and J lost 7, with 8 bases in between. The CDR3 sequence is CASSPLVEAFF. CDR3 sequence (DNA): TGTGCCAGCAGTCCCCTGGTTGAAGCTTTCTTT.

The chain combines TRBV6-5 with TRBJ1-6, with TRBD1 identical over 7 bases. Germline values: CDR1 MNHEY, CDR2 SVGAGI. J gave up 9 bases and V 5 bases, and 1 base lay outside the gene matches. There are 12 residues in the CDR3. As DNA, the CDR3 is TGTGCCAGCAGTCCAGGGGGTTCACCCCTCCACTTT. It is translated as CASSPGGSPLHF.

This chain connects TRBV5-5 to TRBJ2-1, with unresolved D. Trimming took off 0 bases at V and 2 bases at J, with 12 bases between the two ends. Germline CDR1 SGHKS, CDR2 YYEKEE (reference sequence). The CDR3 has 16 residues. The chain's CDR3 is CASSLASRQPYNEQFF. The CDR3 DNA sequence: TGTGCCAGCAGCTTGGCCTCCCGGCAGCCCTACAATGAGCAGTTCTTC.

V and J are TRBV19 and TRBJ2-3; no clear D. Germline V gene lookup returns CDR1 LNHDA and CDR2 SQIVND (reference sequence). The germline V and J ends were trimmed by 6 bases and 8 bases, with 15 bases remaining between them. CDR3 size: 13 residues. In nucleotides, the CDR3 is TGTGCCAGTAGGTCGCCTAGTCTGGGTACGCAGTATTTT. It specifies CASRSPSLGTQYF. Together with reference TRBV19 and TRBJ2-3, the CDR3 gives the full variable domain: DGGITQSPKYLFRKEGQNVTLSCEQNLNHDAMYWYRQDPGQGLRLIYYSQIVNDFQKGDIAEGYSVSREKKESFPLTVTSAQKNPTAFYLCASRSPSLGTQYFGPGTRLTVL.

This chain connects TRBV9 to TRBJ1-2, with D hard to call. V lost 0 bases and J 8 bases, leaving 17 bases between the germline ends. Germline CDR1 SGDLS, CDR2 YYNGEE. The CDR3 has 15 amino acids. The CDR3 DNA reads as TGTGCCAGCAGCGTAGCTACGGGTCCCCGCGCGGGCTACACCTTC. It encodes CASSVATGPRAGYTF.

The table lists this clone with a count of one. The chain is built from TRBV14 and TRBJ2-7; the D is unclear. V was clipped by 1 base and J by 6 bases, with 7 bases between them. The CDR3 is made up of 12 amino acids. Germline V lookup: CDR1 SGHDN, CDR2 FVKESK. This CDR3 is CASSQARSEQYF. CDR3 DNA: TGTGCCAGCAGCCAAGCGCGGTCCGAGCAGTACTTC.

This sequence joins TRBV30 and TRBJ1-2, with D uncertain. The CDR3 sequence is 12 residues long. Germline CDR1 and CDR2: GTSNPN and SVGIG (reference sequence). V lost 2 bases and J 5 bases, leaving 9 bases between the germline ends. This chain's CDR3 is CAWSSMGYGYTF. CDR3 in DNA: TGTGCCTGGAGTTCCATGGGTTATGGCTACACCTTC.

The J gene is TRBJ2-2, the V gene TRBV11-2; the D is unclear. The germline gives CDR1 SGHAT, CDR2 FQNNGV. The V end lost 5 bases, the J end lost 6 bases, and 7 bases lay between the germline ends. The CDR3 contains 12 residues. The CDR3 DNA follows: TGTGCCAGCAGCCCAAACTCCGGGGAGCTGTTTTTT. It encodes CASSPNSGELFF.

The V gene is TRBV29-1, the J gene TRBJ2-2, with 7 bases identical to TRBD1. The CDR3 sequence is 18 residues long. Germline V gene lookup returns CDR1 SQVTM and CDR2 ANQGSEA. V lost 3 bases and J lost 3; bases outside the gene matches: 16. CDR3 region: CSVESLAGRGFDTGELFF. The CDR3 DNA reads TGCAGCGTTGAGAGCCTCGCGGGCAGGGGGTTTGACACCGGGGAGCTGTTTTTT.

This clone was detected only a few times. This sequence joins TRBV7-2 and TRBJ1-6, with TRBD1 matching 7 bases. J lost 6 bases, V lost 5 bases, and 13 bases had no gene match. The CDR3 extends over 17 amino acids. Germline loops: CDR1 SGHTA, CDR2 FQGNSA. Here the CDR3 DNA reads TGTGCCAGCAGCCCCCGTCATTCAGGGGGAGGTAATTCACCCCTCCACTTT. Protein sequence: CASSPRHSGGGNSPLHF.

The chain uses TRBV2 and TRBJ1-5, with D perhaps matching TRBD1 (5 bases). Trimming cost V 7 bases and J 0 bases, with 10 bases left between them. Germline CDR1 reads SNHLY; CDR2 reads FYNNEI. The CDR3 is 14 residues long. CDR3 sequence: CASNRQYSNQPQHF. CDR3 coding DNA: TGTGCCAGCAACCGACAGTATAGCAATCAGCCCCAGCATTTT.

V gene TRBV2 combines with J gene TRBJ2-7; D might be TRBD2 (5 bases). V was trimmed by 4 bases and J by 2 bases, leaving 12 bases between them. The CDR3 loop spans 14 amino acids. CDR1 is SNHLY, CDR2 FYNNEI, per germline. The CDR3 loop is CASSAGPGAYEQYF. Here the CDR3 DNA reads TGTGCCAGCAGTGCGGGCCCCGGGGCCTACGAGCAGTACTTC.

This clone was observed a few times. The chain couples TRBV7-9 to TRBJ1-4; D unresolved. The V and J ends lost 4 bases and 7 bases respectively, with 16 bases between them. The CDR3 length is 15 residues. CDR1 and CDR2 from the germline V gene are SEHNR and FQNEAQ (reference sequence). CDR3 in amino acids: CASSSKVRLGEKLFF. The CDR3 DNA reads TGTGCCAGCAGCTCAAAGGTGCGGCTAGGTGAAAAACTGTTTTTT.

The CDR3 spells CASSPSRYQPQHF. CDR3 sequence (DNA): TGTGCCAGCTCACCATCTAGATATCAGCCCCAGCATTTT. The genes are TRBV18 and TRBJ1-5; D remains ambiguous. CDR3 length equals 13 residues. V was shortened by 2 bases and J by 5 bases, with 7 bases between the two germline ends. The germline V gene has CDR1 KGHSH and CDR2 LQKENI.

V gene TRBV6-6 combines with J gene TRBJ2-5; either TRBD1 or TRBD2 may supply D (6 bases each). V was clipped by 5 bases and J by 4 bases, with 11 bases between them. Germline V gives CDR1 MNHNY, CDR2 SVGAGI (reference sequence). The CDR3 contains 13 residues. The chain's CDR3 is CASSVQGGETQYF. As DNA, the CDR3 is TGTGCCAGCAGTGTACAGGGAGGAGAGACCCAGTACTTC.

This chain connects TRBV18 to TRBJ2-3; D could derive from TRBD1 or TRBD2 (5 bases each). Trimming pared 5 bases from V and 6 bases from J, leaving 12 bases between. The CDR3 extends over 13 amino acids. Germline values: CDR1 KGHSH, CDR2 LQKENI. CDR3 protein: CASSGNEGDTQYF. The CDR3 DNA follows: TGTGCCAGCTCAGGAAACGAGGGGGATACGCAGTATTTT.